One sample yielded the 8 T cell receptor beta chains listed below, sequenced in a study of T-cell reconstitution after alpha-beta-depleted transplantation in children. Unique molecular identifiers tagged the TCRbeta library. MiXCR, applied by TCRdb to the PCR reads, yields one record per CDR3 protein. The sample comprises 530,000 or so distinct CDR3 sequences, 25% to 30% of which are singletons, and less than 40% rests with the top ten. Sequencing used PBMCs, obtained before TCRalphabeta/CD19-depleted stem cell transplant. These receptors came from a boy younger than two with Wiskott-Aldrich syndrome, due to receive a stem cell transplant.

This rearrangement joins TRBV7-9 to TRBJ2-1, with 9 bases that match TRBD2. V dropped 0 bases and J dropped 2; count of bases not matched to a gene: 5. The CDR3 length is 17 residues. Per germline, CDR1 SEHNR and CDR2 FQNEAQ (reference sequence). The CDR3 DNA reads as TGTGCCAGCAGCTTAGCTGCGGGAGGGCTTACCTACAATGAGCAGTTCTTC. Translating it yields CASSLAAGGLTYNEQFF.

This clonotype is a singleton in its sample. The chain uses TRBV15 and TRBJ2-3; D gene uncertain. Per germline, CDR1 LNHNV and CDR2 YYDKDF (reference sequence). The CDR3 has 16 amino acids. The germline V and J ends were trimmed by 0 bases and 4 bases, with 14 bases remaining between them. CDR3 nucleotide sequence: TGTGCCACCAGCAGAGATAACTCGCCCCGAGCAGATACGCAGTATTTT. This sequence encodes CATSRDNSPRADTQYF.

This chain connects TRBV11-2 to TRBJ2-1, with D possibly matching TRBD2 (6 bases). The CDR3 loop spans 21 amino acids. Germline V gene lookup returns CDR1 SGHAT and CDR2 FQNNGV. V was trimmed by 3 bases and J by 4 bases, leaving 31 bases between them. CDR3 bases: TGTGCCAGCAGCTTTGACGGGAGCGGGTTTTGGGCTAATCCAAGATACAATGAGCAGTTCTTC. Amino acids: CASSFDGSGFWANPRYNEQFF.

This clonotype has just a few counts. The chain couples TRBV29-1 to TRBJ1-1, with D unclear. Germline V lookup: CDR1 SQVTM, CDR2 ANQGSEA. The CDR3 is 15 amino acids. V was trimmed by 4 bases and J by 4 bases, leaving 19 bases between them. The CDR3 coding sequence is TGCAGCGTTGGAGAATTCCGGCTAGGGAGCACTGAAGCTTTCTTT. This encodes CSVGEFRLGSTEAFF.

V is TRBV15 and J is TRBJ2-7; D ambiguous. CDR3 size: 15 residues. Trimming cost V 2 bases and J 6 bases, with 17 bases left between them. The germline V gene has CDR1 LNHNV and CDR2 YYDKDF (reference sequence). CDR3 sequence: CATSRRAGRYSEQYF. The DNA for the CDR3 is TGTGCCACCAGCAGAAGAGCAGGAAGGTACTCCGAGCAGTACTTC.

The J gene is TRBJ1-3, the V gene TRBV5-1, with 7 bases identical to TRBD1. The CDR3 extends over 16 amino acids. CDR1 and CDR2 (germline): SGHRS, YFSETQ. The junction had 6 bases not matched to a gene; V was cut back by 0 bases and J by 3 bases. The chain's CDR3 is CASSLVPTGFGNTIYF. As DNA, the CDR3 is TGCGCCAGCAGCTTGGTGCCGACAGGGTTTGGAAACACCATATATTTT.

This clonotype was seen many times. The chain carries TRBV5-1 and TRBJ2-1; TRBD2 aligns across 9 bases. CDR3 length: 17 amino acids. J lost 9 bases, V lost 2 bases, and 15 bases had no gene match. CDR1 SGHRS and CDR2 YFSETQ come from the germline V gene. The CDR3 sequence is CASSFFQVAGGPAEQFF. CDR3 coding DNA: TGCGCCAGCAGCTTTTTTCAAGTTGCGGGAGGGCCGGCTGAGCAGTTCTTC.

CDR3 DNA sequence: TGTGCCAGCAGCTTAGGGGCGCGGGACAGGGATCACGAGCAGTACTTC. It codes for CASSLGARDRDHEQYF. This chain connects TRBV7-9 to TRBJ2-7; TRBD1 agrees at 9 bases. With 1 base clipped from V and 5 bases from J, the junction kept 9 bases outside the gene matches. Germline assignment: CDR1 SEHNR and CDR2 FQNEAQ (reference sequence). The CDR3 length is 16 residues.